This T cell receptor (beta chain) was sequenced for a study of T cells in Graves' hyperthyroidism and ophthalmopathy (dated by TCRdb to the late 2010s). At the level of the whole study: Peripheral blood was sampled at the time of initial diagnosis, prior to any treatment. TCR V-J signatures able to tell the groups apart were searched for in a discovery cohort of 100 or so patients, of whom over 40 had Graves' ophthalmopathy and under 65 had stable Graves' hyperthyroidism. Whether ophthalmopathy could be predicted prospectively was tested in an independent validation cohort made up of 18 to 20 hyperthyroidism patients plus 17 patients who later progressed to ophthalmopathy. The 75 to 100 discovery patients were divided at random into training and test sets in a 7:3 ratio. The study also compared thyroid tissue and blood T-cell repertoires from about six Graves' hyperthyroidism patients. After blood sampling, hyperthyroidism patients were treated with methimazole at a starting dose of 30 mg daily, and ophthalmopathy patients were treated with high-dose intravenous methylprednisolone. TCR Vbeta CDR3 sequencing of around 130 peripheral blood samples (over 40 ophthalmopathy, around 80 hyperthyroidism and some 17 progressor patients) is reported in the paper. General study outcomes and caveats: Most expanded thyroid clonotypes (frequency above 0.001) were also detected in blood, suggesting blood repertoires may reflect thyroid immune responses. Ophthalmopathy was separated from stable hyperthyroidism by a 13 V-J signature model, with 87.88% sensitivity and roughly 84% specificity obtained in cross-validation and 80%/75% obtained in testing. During validation, the model predicted progression to ophthalmopathy a median of approximately 7 months ahead of onset, with around 65% sensitivity and 72.22% specificity. Sample size was not statistically predetermined, and investigators were not blinded to group allocation.

The TCR beta CDR3 regions were amplified from the RNA transcripts. The first round of RT-PCR for the TCR CDR3 was performed with the HTBI primer set and the Qiagen OneStep RT-PCR kit. Libraries were constructed in a second round of multiplex PCR, after which size selection and purification were carried out. Libraries were sequenced paired-end with 100 bp reads on an Illumina HiSeq2000. The original methods were these. Raw data were processed with SOAPnuke, discarding reads with adapters, uncalled bases, mean Phred below 15, or no exact constant-primer or identifier match. High-quality paired reads were merged using COPE v1.2.5, and each unique nucleotide sequence was defined as a clonotype. Clonotypes were aligned to IMGT TRBV, TRBD and TRBJ reference segments using MiTCR v1.1. Only V-J combinations with frequency above 0.0001, covering 99% to 99.2% of repertoires, were analysed. A TCS score was defined as the ratio between F50 (clonal expansion) and ExV (chaos), using BLOSUM62-based TCRdist between CDR3 peptides within each V-J. Welch's t-statistics and random forest reduced some 510 V-J features to under 15, which were used in a naive Bayes classifier (R e1071). TCRdb ran its own pipeline on the public reads, namely fastp trimming at Q25 and MiXCR clone calling, and kept in-frame beta chains. Each entry is one CDR3 protein sequence, shown with its most common DNA and genes. These V and J calls originate from TCRdb's pipeline instead of the authors' own analysis. This sample has more than 550,000 distinct CDR3 sequences in its table, and roughly a sixth of those were observed once. About 16% of the sample rests with the top ten.

Notes on this clonotype: Its antigen remains undetermined. Base qualities are missing; no much larger clone stands one base away.

Stable Graves' hyperthyroidism was defined as the absence of progression to ophthalmopathy over 18 months of follow-up. Hyperthyroidism patients were aged 18 to 65 years and newly diagnosed, with disease duration of less than 2 months. The study excluded patients with uncontrolled infections, other autoimmune diseases, pregnancy or lactation. Clinical symptoms, serum thyroxine and TRAb, thyroid ultrasound, and orbital computed tomography formed the basis for the diagnoses. Ficoll-Paque density gradient centrifugation was used to isolate PBMCs from approximately 11 ml of fresh peripheral blood. Trizol reagent was used to extract total RNA, and RNA quality was then checked on an Agilent 2100 Bioanalyzer. Via the germline V gene, CDR1 is MNHNS and CDR2 SASEGT. The trim is 6 bases for V and 4 bases for J, with a gap of 15 bases between the germline ends. From the cysteine through the phenylalanine, the CDR3 covers 14 amino acids. Only CDR3 DNA remains: 42 bases, in frame from the first base.

The chain is assembled from TRBV6-1 and TRBJ1-2, with the D segment identity uncertain. The sample consisted of blood. This TCR was sampled from a man over 45 with Graves' hyperthyroidism. The CDR3 reads as follows: CASSQKMVTYGYTF. The DNA sequence follows: TGTGCCAGCAGCCAAAAGATGGTCACCTATGGCTACACCTTC.